The 19 T cell receptor beta chains listed next were all sequenced from one sample in a study of shared clonotypes between healthy human individuals. Measured with immunoSEQ multiplex PCR; TCRdb has only the in-frame clones, and not every one. The sample has about 1.5 million clones, about 96% seen once; the top ten hold approximately 1.1%. The sequencing sample was made of naive CD4+ T cells sorted from blood. The subset denotes: CD45RA+ positively selected. These receptors originate from a man aged 25-45 years in good health.

The chain joins TRBV29-1 to TRBJ2-1; D may be TRBD2 (6 bases). This CDR3 comprises 14 residues. CDR1 is SQVTM, CDR2 ANQGSEA, per germline. The V end lost 7 bases, the J end lost 7 bases, and 20 bases lay between the germline ends. CDR3 residues: CSGAPETRGNEQFF. DNA of the CDR3: TGCAGCGGAGCCCCCGAGACTAGGGGTAATGAGCAGTTCTTC.

This chain links TRBV6-6 with TRBJ2-5; TRBD2 matches at 9 bases. Trimming took 1 base from V and 2 from J; bases not matched to a gene: 5. The CDR3 runs 16 residues. Germline V CDR1 and CDR2: MNHNY, SVGAGI (reference sequence). The CDR3, as DNA: TGTGCCAGCAGTTACTACGCGGGAGGGGGACAAGAGACCCAGTACTTC. Translating gives CASSYYAGGGQETQYF.

This chain uses TRBV5-6 with TRBJ2-7, with 9 bases aligning to TRBD2. V was pared by 1 base and J by 2 bases, with 13 bases of the junction left unmatched. Looked up from germline, CDR1 is SGHDT and CDR2 is YYEEEE. The length of the CDR3 is 18 residues. The CDR3 sequence is CASSLNFWEAGGPYEQYF. For the CDR3, the DNA is TGTGCCAGCAGCTTGAATTTTTGGGAAGCGGGAGGCCCCTACGAGCAGTACTTC.

The V and J genes are TRBV25-1 and TRBJ2-3, with a possible D match to TRBD1 (5 bases). The CDR3 runs to 16 residues. CDR1 is MGHDK and CDR2 is SYGVNS in the germline V gene. V lost 9 bases and J lost 4, with 23 bases in between. The CDR3 region has the DNA TGTGCCAGAGGACGGGTAGACAGTCCCCCAGCAGATACGCAGTATTTT. This encodes CARGRVDSPPADTQYF.

The V gene is TRBV12-5, the J gene TRBJ1-5; D uncertain. CDR3 length: 12 residues. Trimming cost V 2 bases and J 6 bases, with 5 bases left between them. Per germline, CDR1 LGHNT and CDR2 FRNRAP. The CDR3 DNA reads TGTGCTAGTGGTTTGTATTCTCAGCCCCAGCATTTT. Translated: CASGLYSQPQHF.

This chain joins TRBV27 and TRBJ1-1; 7 nucleotides line up with TRBD1. CDR1 and CDR2 (germline): MNHEY, SMNVEV (reference sequence). The CDR3 extends over 14 amino acids. After removal of 3 bases from V and 3 bases from J, the junction contained 4 bases not matched to a gene. The CDR3 loop reads CASSFSTGYTEAFF. The CDR3 DNA reads TGTGCCAGCAGTTTTTCGACAGGGTACACTGAAGCTTTCTTT.

The CDR3 sequence is CASSYLKEQYF. In DNA, the CDR3 is TGTGCCAGCAGTTACCTCAAAGAGCAGTACTTC. This chain uses TRBV6-5 with TRBJ2-7; D remains unclear. This CDR3 contains 11 residues. The V end was cut by 2 bases, the J end by 7 bases, with 6 bases between. Germline lookup yields CDR1 MNHEY and CDR2 SVGAGI.

The chain has TRBV28 and TRBJ1-1, with D maybe TRBD1 (6 bases). The CDR3 runs to 13 residues. Trimming took off 9 bases at V and 0 bases at J, with 11 bases between the two ends. The germline gives CDR1 MDHEN, CDR2 SYDVKM. CDR3 nucleotides: TGTGCCAGACAGGGTGGGTTGAACACTGAAGCTTTCTTT. The encoded protein is CARQGGLNTEAFF.

V is TRBV27 and J is TRBJ1-2; D remains unclear. Germline V gene lookup returns CDR1 MNHEY and CDR2 SMNVEV (reference sequence). This CDR3 spans 14 amino acids. The V end was cut by 0 bases, the J end by 4 bases, with 9 bases between. DNA of the CDR3: TGTGCCAGCAGTTTATCAAGGGAGCTCTATGGCTACACCTTC. This encodes CASSLSRELYGYTF.

This chain connects TRBV6-5 to TRBJ2-5, with 7 bases fitting TRBD1. CDR1 is MNHEY and CDR2 is SVGAGI in the germline V gene. The trim removed 8 bases at V and 5 bases at J, leaving 8 bases unmatched. This CDR3 spans 13 amino acids. The CDR3 is CASARGIRETQYF. The CDR3 DNA follows: TGTGCCAGCGCCAGGGGGATAAGGGAGACCCAGTACTTC.

The rearrangement uses TRBV7-9 and TRBJ2-5; 7 bases match TRBD1. The CDR3 has 15 amino acids. J gave up 4 bases and V 1 base, and 6 bases lay outside the gene matches. The germline CDR1 and CDR2 sequences are SEHNR and FQNEAQ (reference sequence). The CDR3 sequence: CASSLVGTVGETQYF. The CDR3 nucleotides are TGTGCCAGCAGCTTAGTAGGGACAGTCGGAGAGACCCAGTACTTC.

The chain employs TRBV9 and TRBJ2-5; no firm D call. V lost 0 bases, J lost 1 base, and 13 bases lay in between. Germline CDR1 is SGDLS and CDR2 is YYNGEE. This CDR3 is built from 16 residues. The CDR3 coding sequence is TGTGCCAGCAGCGTAGAGCCCCGCCGCACCCAAGAGACCCAGTACTTC. Amino acid sequence: CASSVEPRRTQETQYF.

V and J are TRBV19 and TRBJ2-3; TRBD2 is a possible D gene (8 bases). The CDR3 is 16 amino acids. Germline V gene data show CDR1 as LNHDA and CDR2 as SQIVND (reference sequence). Trimming pared 4 bases from V and 10 bases from J, leaving 24 bases between. The CDR3: CASSNSGTEGSGAQYF. CDR3 in DNA: TGTGCCAGTAGTAATTCCGGGACAGAGGGTAGCGGGGCGCAGTATTTT.

The rearrangement links TRBV2 to TRBJ2-5; TRBD1 aligns across 7 bases. Per the germline V gene, CDR1 is SNHLY and CDR2 is FYNNEI. The CDR3 runs 14 residues. V gave up 6 bases and J gave up 2 bases; unmatched junction bases: 6. DNA for the CDR3: TGTGCCAGCAGAACGGGGACAGCGCAAGAGACCCAGTACTTC. Its protein is CASRTGTAQETQYF.

This chain joins TRBV27 and TRBJ2-3, with 7 positions matching TRBD2. CDR1 and CDR2 from the germline V gene are MNHEY and SMNVEV (reference sequence). The CDR3 consists of 17 residues. Trimming removed 7 bases from V and 0 bases from J; junction bases left unmatched: 13. The CDR3 protein is CASTRRQAGPSTDTQYF. CDR3 DNA: TGTGCCAGCACCCGGCGCCAAGCGGGACCGAGCACAGATACGCAGTATTTT.

V usage is TRBV29-1 and J usage is TRBJ2-4; D gene uncertain. Germline loops: CDR1 SQVTM, CDR2 ANQGSEA. The V end lost 5 bases, the J end lost 6 bases, and 8 bases lay between the germline ends. The CDR3 runs 11 residues. Here the CDR3 reads CSVTGLNIQYF. The CDR3 region has the DNA TGCAGCGTTACGGGCCTAAACATTCAGTACTTC.

The CDR3, as DNA: TGTGCCAGCAGTCGCGACAGGGGATTGGATACGCAGTATTTT. Protein sequence: CASSRDRGLDTQYF. The rearrangement links TRBV28 to TRBJ2-3; TRBD1 matches 8 bases. The J segment lost 6 bases and the V segment lost 5 bases, leaving 7 bases of the junction unmatched. Germline V lookup: CDR1 MDHEN, CDR2 SYDVKM. The length of the CDR3 is 14 residues. Looking up the rest from reference TRBV28 and TRBJ2-3 gives the full variable domain: DVKVTQSSRYLVKRTGEKVFLECVQDMDHENMFWYRQDPGLGLRLIYFSYDVKMKEKGDIPEGYSVSREKKERFSLILESASTNQTSMYLCASSRDRGLDTQYFGPGTRLTVL.

About this clone itself: This same CDR3 is encoded by further DNA sequences in the sample. V and J are TRBV29-1 and TRBJ2-5; D is uncertain. The length of the CDR3 is 12 residues. V lost 4 bases and J 1 base, leaving 7 bases between the germline ends. Germline V gene lookup returns CDR1 SQVTM and CDR2 ANQGSEA. For the CDR3, the DNA is TGCAGCGTTGTCGGAACCCAAGAGACCCAGTACTTC. Translated, it gives CSVVGTQETQYF.

In its sample, this clone was seen once. The chain uses TRBV10-1 and TRBJ1-1; no clear D. V was shortened by 6 bases and J by 3 bases, with 11 bases between the two germline ends. CDR1 and CDR2 from the germline V gene are WNHNN and SYGVQD (reference sequence). The CDR3 length is 13 residues. The CDR3, as DNA: TGCGCCAGCAGCACCTCCCAAGACACTGAAGCTTTCTTT. Translation: CASSTSQDTEAFF.